Below, 20 T cell receptor beta chains from the same sample are listed, as sequenced in a study of T-cell reconstitution after alpha-beta-depleted transplantation in children. Preparation of the TCRbeta library was carried out with unique molecular identifiers. TCRdb reprocessed the PCR reads with MiXCR, giving one entry per CDR3 protein. The sample consists of about 120,000 distinct CDR3 sequences, more than 20% of them appearing once. The sample was PBMCs, mostly from graft donor cells, taken 180 days after TCRalphabeta/CD19-depleted stem cell transplant. These receptors originate from a male patient between 2 and 10 years old who had a stem cell transplant for chronic granulomatous disease, so the T cells may come from the graft donor.

The rearrangement joins TRBV18 to TRBJ2-1; D gene uncertain. Germline CDR1 KGHSH, CDR2 LQKENI. The V end lost 6 bases, the J end lost 10 bases, and 16 bases lay between the germline ends. There are 13 residues in the CDR3. CDR3 protein: CASSKAFAWEQFF. For the CDR3, the DNA is TGTGCCAGCTCTAAAGCGTTTGCTTGGGAGCAGTTCTTC.

This clonotype was observed many times. This chain connects TRBV20-1 to TRBJ2-1; D might be TRBD2 (6 bases). Germline V gene lookup returns CDR1 DFQATT and CDR2 SNEGSKA (reference sequence). Trimming took off 4 bases at V and 4 bases at J, with 17 bases between the two ends. The CDR3 has 15 amino acids. The DNA of the CDR3 is TGCAGTGCTACTCGGGACTCACAGGCTTACAATGAGCAGTTCTTC. Translating it yields CSATRDSQAYNEQFF.

This clonotype has a handful of counts. The genes are TRBV12-3 or TRBV12-4 and TRBJ2-1; D might be TRBD2 (6 bases). V shed 7 bases and J shed 6 bases, with 13 bases lying between them. This CDR3 is built from 13 residues. DNA for the CDR3: TGTGCCAGCACCCTTGGAGGGCTCAATGAGCAGTTCTTC. Its protein is CASTLGGLNEQFF.

Many counts were recorded for this clonotype. The CDR3, as DNA: TGTGCCAGCAGTTCGCCGGGACAGAGCTACGAGCAGTACTTC. It specifies CASSSPGQSYEQYF. This rearrangement joins TRBV7-8 to TRBJ2-7, with 7 bases identical to TRBD1. With 6 bases clipped from V and 3 bases from J, the junction kept 8 bases outside the gene matches. This CDR3 is built from 14 residues. CDR1 and CDR2 from the germline V gene are SGHVS and FQNEAQ.

The CDR3 sequence is CASSQTIGTGPYNEQFF. The CDR3 DNA is TGTGCCAGCAGCCAGACGATAGGGACAGGTCCCTACAATGAGCAGTTCTTC. This chain joins TRBV14 and TRBJ2-1, with 8 bases matching TRBD1. The CDR3 runs to 17 residues. V lost 3 bases, J lost 2 bases, and 9 bases stayed unmatched. The germline gives CDR1 SGHDN, CDR2 FVKESK.

In its sample, this clonotype was seen many times. The V call is TRBV3-1, the J call TRBJ1-1; 7 bases agree with TRBD1. The V segment lost 0 bases and the J segment 1 base; nucleotides outside the gene matches: 5. From germline, CDR1 is LGHDT and CDR2 YNNKEL (reference sequence). The CDR3 consists of 16 residues. The CDR3 region is CASSQEPHRGNTEAFF. Here the CDR3 DNA reads TGTGCCAGCAGCCAAGAGCCCCACAGGGGGAACACTGAAGCTTTCTTT.

This clonotype was seen only a few times. The chain employs TRBV20-1 and TRBJ1-1, with 7 bases aligning to TRBD1. J lost 10 bases, V lost 4 bases, and 15 bases had no gene match. CDR3 length equals 14 residues. The germline gives CDR1 DFQATT, CDR2 SNEGSKA (reference sequence). The CDR3 here is CSATLHRGGLLAFF. The CDR3 nucleotides read TGCAGTGCTACCCTACACAGGGGCGGTCTTCTAGCTTTCTTT.

This clonotype was recorded a few times. V is TRBV29-1 and J is TRBJ1-1, with no clear D. V lost 7 bases and J lost 0, with 12 bases in between. Per the germline V gene, CDR1 is SQVTM and CDR2 is ANQGSEA. The CDR3 runs to 13 residues. CDR3 DNA sequence: TGCAGCGCTGACGGGGTGATGAACACTGAAGCTTTCTTT. Its translation: CSADGVMNTEAFF.

The rearrangement uses TRBV5-1 and TRBJ2-1, with D tentatively TRBD1 or TRBD2 (5 bases each). This CDR3 is built from 14 residues. Trimming stripped 8 bases from V and 4 bases from J, with 16 bases between. In germline, CDR1 is SGHRS, CDR2 YFSETQ. DNA of the CDR3: TGCGCCAGTGTGCTACGGGACGGGTACAATGAGCAGTTCTTC. Protein product: CASVLRDGYNEQFF.

The chain carries TRBV15 and TRBJ2-3; 7 nucleotides match TRBD2. The germline CDR1 and CDR2 sequences are LNHNV and YYDKDF (reference sequence). The V and J ends lost 3 bases and 13 bases, in that order; junction bases with no gene match: 13. The CDR3 is 14 amino acids. The CDR3 DNA sequence: TGTGCCACCAGCAGGGGAGGGGTGGCAGACTTCAAGTATTTT. Protein: CATSRGGVADFKYF.

The chain recombines TRBV11-2 with TRBJ2-3; 12 nucleotides align to TRBD2. Looked up from germline, CDR1 is SGHAT and CDR2 is FQNNGV. Trimming cost V 10 bases and J 0 bases; bases outside gene matches: 8. This CDR3 contains 16 residues. The CDR3 DNA reads TGTGCCATCCAACAAGGACTAGCGGGGAGCACAGATACGCAGTATTTT. The encoded protein is CAIQQGLAGSTDTQYF.

Comment on this clonotype: This may be a read error, as it is one base from a much larger clone. The chain employs TRBV3-1 and TRBJ2-4; TRBD2 agrees at 8 bases. Germline CDR1 LGHDT, CDR2 YNNKEL (reference sequence). The CDR3 length is 17 residues. CDR3 in amino acids: CASTQLSGTLAKNIQYF. DNA for the CDR3: TGTGCCAGCACCCAACTTAGCGGGACTCTAGCCAAAAACATTCAGTACTTC. Filled out from reference TRBV3-1 and TRBJ2-4, the complete variable domain reads DTAVSQTPKYLVTQMGNDKSIKCEQNLGHDTMYWYKQDSKKFLKIMFSYNNKELIINETVPNRFSPKSPDKAHLNLHINSLELGDSAVYFCASTQLSGTLAKNIQYFGAGTRLSVL.

This clonotype was detected many times. The chain carries TRBV29-1 and TRBJ2-1; TRBD1 aligns across 7 bases. CDR3 length equals 18 residues. CDR1 is SQVTM, CDR2 ANQGSEA, per germline. V was pared by 7 bases and J by 0 bases, with 18 bases of the junction left unmatched. In nucleotides, the CDR3 is TGCAGCGCCGAGGGGGCTGCGAACAGGGTGGGCTCCTACAATGAGCAGTTCTTC. Translated: CSAEGAANRVGSYNEQFF.

The chain joins TRBV5-1 to TRBJ2-1, with D perhaps matching TRBD2 (5 bases). The germline CDR1 and CDR2 sequences are SGHRS and YFSETQ. Trimming left V 5 bases short and J 8 bases short, with 11 bases between. This CDR3 comprises 12 residues. The CDR3 sequence: CASRLQRDEQFF. CDR3 bases: TGCGCCAGCAGGCTACAGAGGGATGAGCAGTTCTTC.

This clonotype was seen ten or more times. The chain is built from TRBV12-3 or TRBV12-4 and TRBJ2-1; maybe TRBD2 (5 bases). V lost 6 bases and J 0 bases, leaving 12 bases between the germline ends. The CDR3 spans 15 residues. CDR3 in DNA: TGTGCCAGCAGGCCGGGAATAGGCTCCTACAATGAGCAGTTCTTC. This encodes CASRPGIGSYNEQFF.

The V and J genes are TRBV20-1 and TRBJ2-2; 8 nucleotides match TRBD1. V lost 4 bases, J lost 6 bases, and 10 bases stayed unmatched. This CDR3 region has 15 residues. Germline-derived CDR1 and CDR2 are DFQATT and SNEGSKA (reference sequence). The CDR3 sequence: CSAKGKWTGPGELFF. The CDR3 DNA is TGCAGTGCTAAAGGAAAATGGACAGGGCCCGGGGAGCTGTTTTTT.

This chain joins TRBV20-1 and TRBJ2-2, with TRBD2 identical over 8 bases. Looked up from germline, CDR1 is DFQATT and CDR2 is SNEGSKA (reference sequence). The ends lost 6 bases at V and 0 bases at J; junction bases unmatched: 6. There are 15 residues in the CDR3. CDR3 residues: CSAKVAGTNTGELFF. Here the CDR3 DNA reads TGCAGTGCCAAGGTAGCGGGAACGAACACCGGGGAGCTGTTTTTT.

In nucleotides, the CDR3 is TGTGCCAGCAGCCAAAGGACTAGCGGGTACAATGAGCAGTTCTTC. It codes for CASSQRTSGYNEQFF. The V and J genes are TRBV7-9 and TRBJ2-1; 11 nucleotides match TRBD2. The CDR3 covers 15 residues. Germline V gene data show CDR1 as SEHNR and CDR2 as FQNEAQ (reference sequence). Trimming took 5 bases from V and 4 from J; bases not matched to a gene: 4.

This clonotype was observed many times. The V gene is TRBV3-1, the J gene TRBJ2-1; 8 bases line up with TRBD2. The length of the CDR3 is 15 residues. V lost 4 bases to trimming and J lost 7 bases; unmatched junction nucleotides: 9. Germline lookup yields CDR1 LGHDT and CDR2 YNNKEL (reference sequence). CDR3 sequence (DNA): TGTGCCAGCAGCCGCTCTCCGGGAGGGGGGAATGAGCAGTTCTTC. Amino acid sequence: CASSRSPGGGNEQFF.

The chain uses TRBV4-3 and TRBJ2-4; 9 nucleotides line up with TRBD2. The CDR3 extends over 15 amino acids. J lost 8 bases, V lost 3 bases, and 8 bases had no gene match. Germline loops: CDR1 LGHNA, CDR2 YSLEER. CDR3 sequence reads: CASSQLAGIRDIQYF. The CDR3 DNA sequence: TGCGCCAGCAGCCAGCTAGCGGGAATTAGAGACATTCAGTACTTC.